This TCR beta chain was documented in a study of cytomegalovirus exposure and HLA in healthy donors. General observations from the study: Diagnosis of cytomegalovirus status made by the classifier reportedly showed high specificity and sensitivity.

Both 60 Vbeta primers and 13 Jbeta primers went into the PCR. Study processing details: Unique TCR beta chains totaled roughly 79 million in a later count, with about 11 million of them shared. The data were produced by immunoSEQ multiplex PCR, yet TCRdb's version contains in-frame clones alone and is incomplete. From that table come the V and J calls and clone size; the DNA was used to work out D and trimming. The sample shows 85,000 to 120,000 clones, over 70% of them seen only once. The CDR3 is made up of 14 amino acids. Per the germline V gene, CDR1 is KGHSH and CDR2 is LQKENI. Trimming pared 4 bases from V and 10 bases from J, leaving 14 bases between. This clone was recorded only once. Its target is unknown.

The origin of this receptor is a boy between 10 and 17 years old in good health and CMV-seronegative. The source material was PBMCs. The chain uses TRBV18 and TRBJ1-6, with D maybe TRBD1 (6 bases). The CDR3 DNA reads as TGTGCCAGCTCACACCGGAGACAGGACTCACCCCTCCACTTT. Its translation: CASSHRRQDSPLHF.